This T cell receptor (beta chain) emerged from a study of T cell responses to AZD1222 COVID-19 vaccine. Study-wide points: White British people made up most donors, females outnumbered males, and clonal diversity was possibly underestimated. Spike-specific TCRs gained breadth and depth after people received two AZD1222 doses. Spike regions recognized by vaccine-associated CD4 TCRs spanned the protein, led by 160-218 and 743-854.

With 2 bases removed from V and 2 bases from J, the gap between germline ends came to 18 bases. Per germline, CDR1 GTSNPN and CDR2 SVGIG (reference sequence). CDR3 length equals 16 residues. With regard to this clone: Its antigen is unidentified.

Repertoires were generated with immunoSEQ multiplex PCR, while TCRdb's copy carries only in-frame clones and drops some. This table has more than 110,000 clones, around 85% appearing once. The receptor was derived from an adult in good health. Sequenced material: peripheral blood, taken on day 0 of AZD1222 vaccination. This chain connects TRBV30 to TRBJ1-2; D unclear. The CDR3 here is CAWSSPVTERNYGYTF. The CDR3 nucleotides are TGTGCCTGGAGTTCCCCGGTGACCGAACGAAACTATGGCTACACCTTC.